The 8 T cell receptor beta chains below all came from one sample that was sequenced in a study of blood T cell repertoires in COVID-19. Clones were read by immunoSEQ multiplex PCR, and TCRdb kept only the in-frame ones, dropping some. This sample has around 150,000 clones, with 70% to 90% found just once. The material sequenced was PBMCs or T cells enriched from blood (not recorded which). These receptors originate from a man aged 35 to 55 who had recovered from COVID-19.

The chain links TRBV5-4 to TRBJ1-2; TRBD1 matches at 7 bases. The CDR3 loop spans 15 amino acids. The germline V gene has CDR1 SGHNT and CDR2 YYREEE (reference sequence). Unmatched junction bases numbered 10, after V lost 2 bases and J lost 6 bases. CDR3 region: CASSFTGEARNGYTF. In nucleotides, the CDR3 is TGTGCCAGCAGCTTTACAGGGGAGGCGAGAAATGGCTACACCTTC.

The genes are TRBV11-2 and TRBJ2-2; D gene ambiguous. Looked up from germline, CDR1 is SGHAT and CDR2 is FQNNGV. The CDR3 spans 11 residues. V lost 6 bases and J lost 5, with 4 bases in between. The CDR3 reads CASRQTGELFF. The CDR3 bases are TGTGCCAGCAGACAAACCGGGGAGCTGTTTTTT.

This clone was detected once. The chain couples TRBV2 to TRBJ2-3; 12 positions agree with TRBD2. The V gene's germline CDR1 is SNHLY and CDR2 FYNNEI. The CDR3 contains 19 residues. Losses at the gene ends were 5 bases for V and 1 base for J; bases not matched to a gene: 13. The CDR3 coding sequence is TGTGCCAGCAGTCCCCCCGGTATGGCTAGCGGGGGGGGCACAGATACGCAGTATTTT. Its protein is CASSPPGMASGGGTDTQYF.

The CDR3: CAIRGAGEETQYF. The CDR3 DNA sequence: TGTGCCATCAGGGGAGCGGGGGAGGAGACCCAGTACTTC. The rearrangement links TRBV10-3 to TRBJ2-5; 8 nucleotides agree with TRBD2. This CDR3 region has 13 residues. Germline lookup yields CDR1 ENHRY and CDR2 SYGVKD. V lost 6 bases to trimming and J lost 5 bases; unmatched junction nucleotides: 5.

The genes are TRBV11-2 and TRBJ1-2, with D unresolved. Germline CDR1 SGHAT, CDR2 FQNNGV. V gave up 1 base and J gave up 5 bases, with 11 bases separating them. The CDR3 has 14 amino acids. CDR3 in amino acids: CASSLAGSEYGYTF. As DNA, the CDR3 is TGTGCCAGCAGCTTAGCCGGGTCGGAATATGGCTACACCTTC.

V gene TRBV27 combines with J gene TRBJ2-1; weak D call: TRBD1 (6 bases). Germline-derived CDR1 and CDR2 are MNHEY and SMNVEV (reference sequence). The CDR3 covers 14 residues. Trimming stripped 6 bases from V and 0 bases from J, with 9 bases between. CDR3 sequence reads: CASRGADSYNEQFF. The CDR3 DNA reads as TGTGCCAGCAGGGGGGCGGACTCCTACAATGAGCAGTTCTTC.

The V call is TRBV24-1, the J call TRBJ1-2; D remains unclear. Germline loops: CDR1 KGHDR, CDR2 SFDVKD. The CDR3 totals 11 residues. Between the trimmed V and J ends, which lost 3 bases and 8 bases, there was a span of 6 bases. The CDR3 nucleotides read TGTGCCACCAGTGATCCCCGGGGCTACACCTTC. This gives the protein CATSDPRGYTF.

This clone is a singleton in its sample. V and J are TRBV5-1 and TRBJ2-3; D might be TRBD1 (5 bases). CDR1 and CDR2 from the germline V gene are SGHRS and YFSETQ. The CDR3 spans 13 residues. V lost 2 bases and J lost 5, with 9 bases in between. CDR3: CASSLGELDTQYF. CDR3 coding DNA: TGCGCCAGCAGCTTAGGGGAATTAGATACGCAGTATTTT.